These 2 T cell receptor beta chains came from one sample sequenced in a study of T cell responses to AZD1222 COVID-19 vaccine. Assay used: immunoSEQ multiplex PCR; TCRdb lists only in-frame clones, some missing. The table has about 180,000 clones, around 90% seen once; the top ten hold approximately 1.6%. The sample was peripheral blood, taken on day 0 of AZD1222 vaccination. Receptors were obtained from an adult in good health.

The V gene is TRBV19, the J gene TRBJ1-1; a possible D gene is TRBD1 (6 bases). From germline, CDR1 is LNHDA and CDR2 SQIVND (reference sequence). The CDR3 is 13 residues long. V lost 3 bases to trimming and J lost 5 bases, with 10 bases between them. CDR3 nucleotide sequence: TGTGCCAGTAGTATCGGGACACCAACTGAAGCTTTCTTT. Translated, it gives CASSIGTPTEAFF.

The chain recombines TRBV5-1 with TRBJ2-1; 10 positions agree with TRBD2. Germline V gene lookup returns CDR1 SGHRS and CDR2 YFSETQ. The CDR3 is 17 residues long. Germline trimming cut 5 bases from V and 4 bases from J; bases unmatched to any gene: 12. The DNA for the CDR3 is TGCGCCAGCAGACGTAACGCCGGGACTAGCGCATACAATGAGCAGTTCTTC. It encodes CASRRNAGTSAYNEQFF.